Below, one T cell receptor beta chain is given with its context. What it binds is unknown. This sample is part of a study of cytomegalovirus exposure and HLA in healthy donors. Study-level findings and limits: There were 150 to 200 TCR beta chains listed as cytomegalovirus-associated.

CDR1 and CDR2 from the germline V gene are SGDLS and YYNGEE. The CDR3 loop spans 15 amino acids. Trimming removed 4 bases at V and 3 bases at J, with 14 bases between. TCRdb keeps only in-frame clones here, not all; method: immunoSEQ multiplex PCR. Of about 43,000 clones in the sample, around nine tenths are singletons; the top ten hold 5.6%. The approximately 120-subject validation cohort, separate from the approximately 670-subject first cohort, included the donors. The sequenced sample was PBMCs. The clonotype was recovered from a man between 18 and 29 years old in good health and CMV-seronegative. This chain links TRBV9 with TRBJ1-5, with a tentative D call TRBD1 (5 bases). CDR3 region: CASSLGGILNQPQHF. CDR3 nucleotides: TGTGCCAGCAGCCTTGGGGGGATCCTCAATCAGCCCCAGCATTTT.